This TCR beta chain came from a study of T cell repertoires in ileal Crohn's disease. Across the whole study: Operated complications were stricturing disease (roughly 60%) and penetrating disease (around 39%). M6 samples are neoterminal ileum biopsies from postoperative colonoscopy.

The repertoire was sequenced with immunoSEQ multiplex PCR; TCRdb's copy has only in-frame clones and lacks some. The sample has more than 8,500 clones; around 80% are singletons. The time point here: neoterminal ileum biopsy at postoperative endoscopy, about 6 months after surgery. About this clone itself: Its specificity is unknown.

Whole-study results and caveats: Within the first postoperative year, endoscopy came at median about 6.4 months. Compared with CD4 T cells, sorted CD8 cells carried more expanded clones.

V shed 5 bases, J shed 2 bases, and the junction held 6 bases outside the gene matches. This CDR3 has 15 amino acids. The germline gives CDR1 SGHTA, CDR2 FQGNSA. The sample comprised ileal tissue. The receptor was isolated from an adult with Crohn's disease. J is TRBJ2-7 and V is TRBV7-2; 10 bases are a match to TRBD1. The DNA for the CDR3 is TGTGCCAGCAGCGCACCGGGACAGGGGACCTACGAGCAGTACTTC. Translating it yields CASSAPGQGTYEQYF.